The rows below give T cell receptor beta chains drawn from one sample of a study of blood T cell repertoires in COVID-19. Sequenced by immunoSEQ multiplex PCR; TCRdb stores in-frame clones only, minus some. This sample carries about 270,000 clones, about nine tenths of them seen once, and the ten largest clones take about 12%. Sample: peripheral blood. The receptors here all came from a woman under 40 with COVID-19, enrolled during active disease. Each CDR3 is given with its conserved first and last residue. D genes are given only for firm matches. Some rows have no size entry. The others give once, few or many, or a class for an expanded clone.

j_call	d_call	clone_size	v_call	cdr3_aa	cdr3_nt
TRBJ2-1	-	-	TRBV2	CASSDGDYSYNEQFF	TGTGCCAGCAGTGATGGAGATTACTCCTACAATGAGCAGTTCTTC
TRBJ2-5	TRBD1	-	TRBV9	CASSVEGARETQYF	TGTGCCAGCAGCGTAGAGGGGGCTAGGGAGACCCAGTACTTC
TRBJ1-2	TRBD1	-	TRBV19	CASKGPATGVGYGYTF	TGTGCCAGTAAGGGTCCCGCGACAGGGGTTGGCTATGGCTACACCTTC
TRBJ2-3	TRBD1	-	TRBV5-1	CASSPSSGGADTQYF	TGCGCCAGCAGCCCGTCTTCAGGGGGCGCAGATACGCAGTATTTT
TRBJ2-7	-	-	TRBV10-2	CATSQGYEQYF	TGCGCCACTAGTCAGGGCTACGAGCAGTACTTC
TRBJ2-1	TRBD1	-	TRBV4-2	CASSQDLGDRAFNEQFF	TGTGCCAGCAGCCAAGATTTGGGGGACAGAGCTTTCAATGAGCAGTTCTTC
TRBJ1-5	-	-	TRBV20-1	CSARERQPQHF	TGCAGTGCTAGAGAGAGACAGCCCCAGCATTTT
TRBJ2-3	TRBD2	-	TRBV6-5	CASSYGTSGVDTQYF	TGTGCCAGCAGTTACGGGACTAGCGGGGTGGATACGCAGTATTTT
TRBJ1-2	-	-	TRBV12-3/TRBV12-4	CASRQRRDYGYTF	TGTGCCAGCAGACAAAGGAGGGACTATGGCTACACCTTC
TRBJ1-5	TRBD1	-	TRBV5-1	CASSLGTGHQPQHF	TGCGCCAGCAGCTTAGGGACAGGACATCAGCCCCAGCATTTT
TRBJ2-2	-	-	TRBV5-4	CASSSSGFVGTGELFF	TGTGCCAGCAGCTCCTCAGGGTTTGTTGGGACCGGGGAGCTGTTTTTT
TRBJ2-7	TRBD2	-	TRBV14	CASSHVAGGPKDEQYF	TGTGCCAGCAGCCATGTAGCGGGGGGCCCTAAGGACGAGCAGTACTTC
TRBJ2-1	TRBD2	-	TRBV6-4	CASAKPGLVIYEQFF	TGTGCCAGCGCCAAACCGGGACTAGTCATCTATGAGCAGTTCTTC
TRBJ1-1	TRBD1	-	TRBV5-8	CASSLVRGPRTEAFF	TGTGCCAGCAGCTTGGTTAGGGGGCCTCGAACTGAAGCTTTCTTT
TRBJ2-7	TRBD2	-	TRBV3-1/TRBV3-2	CASSPGEGYEQYF	TGTGCCAGCAGCCCTGGGGAGGGCTACGAGCAGTACTTC
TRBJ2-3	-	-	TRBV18	CASSSRGGFGDTQYF	TGTGCCAGCTCATCGAGGGGGGGGTTTGGAGATACGCAGTATTTT
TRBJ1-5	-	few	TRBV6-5	CASSYREGFQPQHF	TGTGCCAGCAGTTACCGGGAGGGGTTTCAGCCCCAGCATTTT
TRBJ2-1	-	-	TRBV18	CASSLHPYNEQFF	TGTGCCAGCTCACTACACCCCTACAATGAGCAGTTCTTC
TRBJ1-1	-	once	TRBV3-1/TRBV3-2	CASSRLTVNTEAFF	TGTGCCAGCAGCAGACTGACGGTGAACACTGAAGCTTTCTTT
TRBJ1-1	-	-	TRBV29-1	CSVGPGTEAFF	TGCAGCGTTGGGCCGGGCACTGAAGCTTTCTTT
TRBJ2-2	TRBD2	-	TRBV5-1	CASSPQAGGDTGELFF	TGCGCCAGCAGCCCGCAAGCGGGGGGAGACACCGGGGAGCTGTTTTTT
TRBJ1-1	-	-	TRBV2	CASRWSRGLNTEAFF	TGTGCCAGCAGGTGGAGCAGGGGTTTGAACACTGAAGCTTTCTTT
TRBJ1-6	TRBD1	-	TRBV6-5	CASSSGGRSPLHF	TGTGCCAGCAGTTCAGGGGGACGATCACCCCTCCACTTT
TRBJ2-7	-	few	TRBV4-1	CASSQDSAYEQYF	TGCGCCAGCAGCCAAGATAGCGCCTACGAGCAGTACTTC
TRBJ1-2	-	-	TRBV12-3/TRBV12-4	CASSFGQGLVYTF	TGTGCCAGCAGTTTTGGGCAGGGGCTTGTCTACACCTTC
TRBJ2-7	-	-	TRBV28	CASSGQPYEQYF	TGTGCCAGCAGTGGACAGCCCTACGAGCAGTACTTC